These 23 T cell receptor beta chains originate from one sample sequenced in a study of T cells in Graves' hyperthyroidism and ophthalmopathy. Amplification of TCR beta CDR3 regions used RNA as the template. The primer set for the first-round RT-PCR of the TCR CDR3 was HTBI. MiXCR was run by TCRdb on the multiplex PCR reads, yielding one entry per CDR3 protein. Among about 400,000 distinct CDR3 sequences listed, nearly 15% were seen once. Source material: blood. These receptors were taken from a woman aged 55-69 years with Graves' ophthalmopathy.

This clonotype was detected many times. J is TRBJ2-7 and V is TRBV28, with 10 bases matching TRBD2. J lost 2 bases, V lost 5 bases, and 3 bases had no gene match. Germline-derived CDR1 and CDR2 are MDHEN and SYDVKM. This CDR3 spans 14 amino acids. CDR3 nucleotides: TGTGCCAGCAGTGAAGCGGGAGGGACCTACGAGCAGTACTTC. This codes for CASSEAGGTYEQYF. Complete variable domain (other parts from reference TRBV28 and TRBJ2-7): DVKVTQSSRYLVKRTGEKVFLECVQDMDHENMFWYRQDPGLGLRLIYFSYDVKMKEKGDIPEGYSVSREKKERFSLILESASTNQTSMYLCASSEAGGTYEQYFGPGTRLTVT.

The chain couples TRBV2 to TRBJ2-7, with D perhaps given as TRBD1 or TRBD2 (5 bases each). The germline V and J ends were trimmed by 4 bases and 0 bases, with 10 bases remaining between them. The CDR3 has 14 residues. The germline CDR1 and CDR2 sequences are SNHLY and FYNNEI. In nucleotides, the CDR3 is TGTGCCAGCAGTGGGGGGTCCCTCTCCTACGAGCAGTACTTC. This gives the protein CASSGGSLSYEQYF.

The chain recombines TRBV10-2 with TRBJ2-2; no definite D call. The V and J ends lost 7 bases and 2 bases respectively, with 11 bases between them. Germline values: CDR1 WSHSY, CDR2 SAAADI. This CDR3 contains 14 residues. The CDR3 coding sequence is TGCGCCAGCACTTCGGCTCCTAACACCGGGGAGCTGTTTTTT. Its translation: CASTSAPNTGELFF.

Ten or more counts support this clonotype. This chain uses TRBV30 with TRBJ1-2; D ambiguous. This CDR3 has 11 residues. The germline V and J ends were trimmed by 1 base and 5 bases, with 5 bases remaining between them. Germline V gives CDR1 GTSNPN, CDR2 SVGIG (reference sequence). CDR3 sequence: CAWSGQYGYTF. CDR3 nucleotides: TGTGCCTGGAGTGGGCAGTATGGCTACACCTTC. The whole variable domain, remainder taken from reference TRBV30 and TRBJ1-2, is SQTIHQWPATLVQPVGSPLSLECTVEGTSNPNLYWYRQAAGRGLQLLFYSVGIGQISSEVPQNLSASRPQDRQFILSSKKLLLSDSGFYLCAWSGQYGYTFGSGTRLTVV.

The J gene is TRBJ1-1, the V gene TRBV7-8; D unclear. This CDR3 region has 13 residues. Per the germline V gene, CDR1 is SGHVS and CDR2 is FQNEAQ. V was cut by 5 bases and J by 7 bases, with 14 bases left in between. The CDR3 here is CASSGQDVSEAFF. CDR3 in DNA: TGTGCCAGCAGCGGCCAGGACGTCAGTGAAGCTTTCTTT.

In this sample, this clonotype turned up many times. This chain joins TRBV27 and TRBJ2-6, with a possible D match to TRBD1 (6 bases). Germline V gene sequence: CDR1 MNHEY, CDR2 SMNVEV (reference sequence). V was clipped by 10 bases and J by 1 base, with 8 bases between them. This CDR3 is built from 13 residues. CDR3 DNA: TGTGCCATCAGGGGTTCTGGGGCCAACGTCCTGACTTTC. This gives the protein CAIRGSGANVLTF.

This chain uses TRBV9 with TRBJ1-2; D is undetermined. The CDR3 length is 15 residues. V lost 3 bases and J 4 bases, leaving 16 bases between the germline ends. Germline CDR1 reads SGDLS; CDR2 reads YYNGEE. As DNA, the CDR3 is TGTGCCAGCAGCGCCCCAGGTAGCGGTGCCTATGGCTACACCTTC. It specifies CASSAPGSGAYGYTF.

This clonotype has ten or more counts. This chain connects TRBV3-1 to TRBJ2-1, with D possibly matching TRBD1 (5 bases). The CDR3 consists of 15 residues. From germline, CDR1 is LGHDT and CDR2 YNNKEL (reference sequence). Trimming left V 1 base short and J 2 bases short, with 9 bases between. The DNA for the CDR3 is TGTGCCAGCAGCCAAGTCCTGGGGCCCTACAATGAGCAGTTCTTC. Translating it yields CASSQVLGPYNEQFF.

Ten or more counts support this clonotype. This sequence joins TRBV20-1 and TRBJ2-1, with 10 bases identical to TRBD2. Germline CDR1 and CDR2: DFQATT and SNEGSKA (reference sequence). The CDR3 loop spans 17 amino acids. V lost 0 bases and J lost 0; bases outside the gene matches: 5. CDR3 DNA sequence: TGCAGTGCTAGAGATCCTAGCGGGAGTTCCTCCTACAATGAGCAGTTCTTC. Protein sequence: CSARDPSGSSSYNEQFF.

This clonotype was counted only a few times. The chain employs TRBV4-1 and TRBJ2-7, with 8 bases lining up with TRBD1. V was clipped by 0 bases and J by 0 bases; unmatched bases: 4. The CDR3 runs to 16 residues. Germline V gene data show CDR1 as MGHRA and CDR2 as YSYEKL. This CDR3 is CASSQDPGTGSYEQYF. In nucleotides, the CDR3 is TGCGCCAGCAGCCAAGATCCGGGGACAGGCTCCTACGAGCAGTACTTC.

This clonotype has a count of ten or more. The chain employs TRBV28 and TRBJ2-2; a weak D match, TRBD1 (5 bases). The CDR3 has 15 residues. Germline V lookup: CDR1 MDHEN, CDR2 SYDVKM. Trimming stripped 6 bases from V and 0 bases from J, with 11 bases between. CDR3 sequence reads: CASSLGQTNTGELFF. DNA of the CDR3: TGTGCCAGCAGCTTGGGGCAGACGAACACCGGGGAGCTGTTTTTT.

This clonotype occurred many times. The chain couples TRBV10-3 to TRBJ2-1; D gene unclear. This CDR3 region has 15 residues. Per germline, CDR1 ENHRY and CDR2 SYGVKD. Trimming stripped 2 bases from V and 5 bases from J, with 13 bases between. CDR3 DNA: TGTGCCATCAGTGAGACGCGGACCTTAGACAATGAGCAGTTCTTC. Amino acids: CAISETRTLDNEQFF.

In this sample, this clonotype turned up many times. This sequence joins TRBV20-1 and TRBJ2-7; 10 bases map to TRBD1. Germline V gene sequence: CDR1 DFQATT, CDR2 SNEGSKA (reference sequence). The J segment lost 4 bases and the V segment lost 6 bases, leaving 6 bases of the junction unmatched. The CDR3 loop spans 13 amino acids. The CDR3 here is CSASGTGVYEQYF. CDR3 nucleotide sequence: TGCAGTGCCAGCGGGACAGGGGTTTACGAGCAGTACTTC.

This clonotype was seen at least ten times. The chain is built from TRBV6-1 and TRBJ2-5; 9 bases match TRBD2. The J segment lost 5 bases and the V segment lost 6 bases, leaving 10 bases of the junction unmatched. The CDR3 totals 15 residues. Germline CDR1 MNHNS, CDR2 SASEGT. For the CDR3, the DNA is TGTGCCAGCAGGCCTACCGGGACTAGCTCGGAGACCCAGTACTTC. It yields the protein CASRPTGTSSETQYF.

This clonotype was recorded at least ten times. The chain has TRBV29-1 and TRBJ2-2, with a weak D call TRBD1 (6 bases). This CDR3 has 14 residues. Trimming took 5 bases from V and 0 from J, leaving 10 bases between them. Germline CDR1 and CDR2: SQVTM and ANQGSEA. The CDR3, as DNA: TGCAGCGTTACCGGGACAACGAACACCGGGGAGCTGTTTTTT. Translated: CSVTGTTNTGELFF.

The J gene is TRBJ2-3, the V gene TRBV6-2 or TRBV6-3; D is uncertain. Trimming pared 6 bases from V and 1 base from J, leaving 17 bases between. The CDR3 consists of 16 residues. The germline CDR1 and CDR2 sequences are MNHEY and SVGEGT. In DNA form, the CDR3 reads TGTGCCAGCAGCCAAAATTGGCAGTGGGGCACAGATACGCAGTATTTT. As protein: CASSQNWQWGTDTQYF.

CDR3 sequence (DNA): TGTGCCAGCTCACCGCTAGGAGGGGGTCAGACTAACCCCGGGATCTGGGAGCAGTTCTTC. This encodes CASSPLGGGQTNPGIWEQFF. The chain links TRBV18 to TRBJ2-1; D is perhaps TRBD1 or TRBD2 (6 bases each). Trimming took off 3 bases at V and 10 bases at J, with 34 bases between the two ends. The CDR3 spans 20 residues. Germline V lookup: CDR1 KGHSH, CDR2 LQKENI.

The chain recombines TRBV7-9 with TRBJ2-7, with TRBD2 matching over 9 bases. V trimming: 5 bases; J trimming: 3 bases; junction bases outside the gene matches: 5. The CDR3 consists of 14 residues. Germline V gene lookup returns CDR1 SEHNR and CDR2 FQNEAQ (reference sequence). The CDR3 bases are TGTGCCAGCAGCGCGGGACTAGCAGTCTACGAGCAGTACTTC. Translated, it gives CASSAGLAVYEQYF.

At least ten counts were recorded for this clonotype. The chain recombines TRBV20-1 with TRBJ2-1; 11 nucleotides agree with TRBD2. The CDR3 is 14 amino acids. J lost 2 bases, V lost 6 bases, and 3 bases had no gene match. CDR1 DFQATT and CDR2 SNEGSKA come from the germline V gene (reference sequence). The CDR3 DNA reads TGCAGTGCCCTACTAGCGGGAGCCTACAATGAGCAGTTCTTC. Translated, it gives CSALLAGAYNEQFF.

J is TRBJ2-7 and V is TRBV7-9; TRBD1 aligns across 7 bases. The CDR3 extends over 13 amino acids. CDR1 is SEHNR and CDR2 is FQNEAQ in the germline V gene (reference sequence). Trimming removed 4 bases from V and 6 bases from J; junction bases left unmatched: 6. The CDR3 loop is CASSSRQGLEQYF. CDR3 sequence (DNA): TGTGCCAGCAGCTCGAGACAGGGCCTCGAGCAGTACTTC.

The rearrangement uses TRBV20-1 and TRBJ2-1; TRBD2 matches 8 bases. V lost 6 bases and J lost 6; bases outside the gene matches: 13. The V gene's germline CDR1 is DFQATT and CDR2 SNEGSKA (reference sequence). This CDR3 region has 15 residues. The DNA of the CDR3 is TGCAGTGCGCGGTCGGGTCAGCGGGAGTTCAATGAGCAGTTCTTC. Encoded protein: CSARSGQREFNEQFF.

This clonotype was picked up many times. The V gene is TRBV3-1, the J gene TRBJ2-1, with D possibly matching TRBD1 (6 bases). The CDR3 is 21 amino acids. Germline CDR1 and CDR2: LGHDT and YNNKEL (reference sequence). With 4 bases removed from V and 0 bases from J, the gap between germline ends came to 28 bases. The CDR3 spells CASSPHEGRLARGSSYNEQFF. The DNA for the CDR3 is TGTGCCAGCAGCCCCCACGAGGGACGTCTAGCCAGGGGAAGCTCCTACAATGAGCAGTTCTTC.

This clonotype was observed at least ten times. V usage is TRBV11-2 and J usage is TRBJ2-4, with TRBD2 identical over 7 bases. The CDR3 has 14 amino acids. Germline V gene data show CDR1 as SGHAT and CDR2 as FQNNGV. The trim removed 5 bases at V and 7 bases at J, leaving 8 bases unmatched. As DNA, the CDR3 is TGTGCCAGCAGCCGGGCGGGAGTGGTGAACATTCAGTACTTC. This translates into CASSRAGVVNIQYF.